The 14 T cell receptor beta chains in this list originate from one sample, sequenced in a study of T cells in tumors after PD-1 blockade. The protocol was immunoSEQ multiplex PCR, while the TCRdb copy is restricted to in-frame clones and leaves out a portion. The profile shows roughly 50,000 clones, 81% of them singletons. This specimen consisted of PBMCs, obtained before anti-PD-1 treatment. The receptors here all came from a human donor with basal cell carcinoma.

J is TRBJ2-5 and V is TRBV24-1; 7 positions match TRBD2. CDR3 length equals 14 residues. In germline, CDR1 is KGHDR, CDR2 SFDVKD. V trimming: 3 bases; J trimming: 1 base; junction bases outside the gene matches: 1. CDR3 amino acids: CATSDGGGQETQYF. Here the CDR3 DNA reads TGTGCCACCAGTGATGGCGGGGGCCAAGAGACCCAGTACTTC.

This clone has just a few counts. This chain uses TRBV10-3 with TRBJ2-7; perhaps TRBD1 as D (6 bases). The V gene lost 6 bases and the J gene lost 5 bases, with 11 bases spanning the gap. This CDR3 spans 12 amino acids. Per germline, CDR1 ENHRY and CDR2 SYGVKD. CDR3: CAIRRDTHEQYF. In DNA form, the CDR3 reads TGTGCCATCAGACGGGACACCCACGAGCAGTACTTC.

This chain joins TRBV6-6 and TRBJ2-2, with TRBD2 identical over 8 bases. Germline V gene lookup returns CDR1 MNHNY and CDR2 SVGAGI (reference sequence). J lost 1 base, V lost 5 bases, and 9 bases had no gene match. This CDR3 is built from 17 residues. CDR3 amino acids: CASSQLARGGNTGELFF. The CDR3 nucleotides read TGTGCCAGCAGTCAACTCGCCCGGGGGGGGAACACCGGGGAGCTGTTTTTT.

This chain joins TRBV4-1 and TRBJ1-2; 8 bases agree with TRBD1. The CDR3 consists of 17 residues. Trimming removed 5 bases from V and 4 bases from J; junction bases left unmatched: 15. From germline, CDR1 is MGHRA and CDR2 YSYEKL. CDR3 sequence reads: CASSAGTGPSGGYGYTF. The CDR3 DNA reads TGCGCCAGCAGCGCCGGGACAGGCCCCTCCGGGGGCTATGGCTACACCTTC.

The chain has TRBV19 and TRBJ1-3; TRBD1 is a possible D gene (5 bases). Looked up from germline, CDR1 is LNHDA and CDR2 is SQIVND (reference sequence). The CDR3 is made up of 14 amino acids. Trimming took 2 bases from V and 4 from J, leaving 9 bases between them. Here the CDR3 reads CASSITRDGNTIYF. Written as DNA, the CDR3 is TGTGCCAGTAGTATAACCCGGGACGGAAACACCATATATTTT. Full variable domain (outside the CDR3, taken from reference TRBV19 and TRBJ1-3): DGGITQSPKYLFRKEGQNVTLSCEQNLNHDAMYWYRQDPGQGLRLIYYSQIVNDFQKGDIAEGYSVSREKKESFPLTVTSAQKNPTAFYLCASSITRDGNTIYFGEGSWLTVV.

The gene calls are TRBV6-5 and TRBJ2-7; tentative D call: TRBD1 (5 bases). The CDR3 is 16 amino acids. V shed 2 bases and J shed 3 bases, with 17 bases lying between them. CDR1 MNHEY and CDR2 SVGAGI come from the germline V gene. For the CDR3, the DNA is TGTGCCAGCAGTTACAGGGGCTACCCACCACACTACGAGCAGTACTTC. Encoded protein: CASSYRGYPPHYEQYF.

In its sample, this clone was seen a few times. The chain recombines TRBV6-1 with TRBJ1-6; tentatively, D is TRBD1 (5 bases). The CDR3 runs 15 residues. With 3 bases removed from V and 10 bases from J, the gap between germline ends came to 16 bases. Germline V gives CDR1 MNHNS, CDR2 SASEGT. The CDR3 nucleotides read TGTGCCAGCAGTGATAACCGGGGGATTGGATCACCCCTCCACTTT. Translation: CASSDNRGIGSPLHF.

V and J are TRBV3-1 (or the pseudogene TRBV3-2) and TRBJ2-5, with D uncertain. The V and J ends lost 0 bases and 4 bases respectively, with 3 bases between them. This CDR3 has 12 residues. Germline V lookup: CDR1 LGHDT, CDR2 YNNKEL (reference sequence). As DNA, the CDR3 is TGTGCCAGCAGCCAAGATGGAGAGACCCAGTACTTC. This encodes CASSQDGETQYF.

This clone was seen only once. The V call is TRBV18, the J call TRBJ1-1; D is undetermined. V was cut by 1 base and J by 7 bases, with 16 bases left in between. Germline loops: CDR1 KGHSH, CDR2 LQKENI. CDR3 length: 15 amino acids. This chain's CDR3 is CASSPRAPDVGEAFF. The CDR3 nucleotides are TGTGCCAGCTCACCACGGGCGCCTGATGTGGGTGAAGCTTTCTTT. Full variable domain (missing parts from reference TRBV18 and TRBJ1-1): NAGVMQNPRHLVRRRGQEARLRCSPMKGHSHVYWYRQLPEEGLKFMVYLQKENIIDESGMPKERFSAEFPKEGPSILRIQQVVRGDSAAYFCASSPRAPDVGEAFFGQGTRLTVV.

V is TRBV7-2 and J is TRBJ1-1, with D unresolved. The V gene lost 5 bases and the J gene lost 6 bases, with 16 bases spanning the gap. Germline V lookup: CDR1 SGHTA, CDR2 FQGNSA. This CDR3 has 14 amino acids. The DNA for the CDR3 is TGTGCCAGCAGCCCAGCTCGGGTCGCCCCTGAAGCTTTCTTT. This translates into CASSPARVAPEAFF.

This clone was observed a handful of times. The chain joins TRBV12-5 to TRBJ2-7; D is uncertain. This CDR3 contains 13 residues. The germline V gene has CDR1 LGHNT and CDR2 FRNRAP. The V end was cut by 1 base, the J end by 5 bases, with 9 bases between. The CDR3 here is CASGLGWVNEQYF. The CDR3 DNA is TGTGCTAGTGGTTTGGGATGGGTCAACGAGCAGTACTTC.

The chain recombines TRBV30 with TRBJ2-7; D gene ambiguous. The CDR3 length is 14 residues. Germline V gene lookup returns CDR1 GTSNPN and CDR2 SVGIG (reference sequence). V dropped 0 bases and J dropped 6 bases, with 15 bases sitting between them. The CDR3 region is CAWSVGLGVFEQYF. The CDR3 DNA sequence: TGTGCCTGGAGTGTAGGCCTAGGAGTCTTCGAGCAGTACTTC.

V usage is TRBV24-1 and J usage is TRBJ2-1; 7 bases agree with TRBD1. The CDR3 runs to 15 residues. CDR1 is KGHDR, CDR2 SFDVKD, per germline. J was trimmed by 5 bases and V by 4 bases; bases with no gene match: 7. In DNA, the CDR3 is TGTGCCACCAGTGAACCCGACAGGGCCGACAATGAGCAGTTCTTC. This codes for CATSEPDRADNEQFF.

The chain joins TRBV6-4 to TRBJ1-6; TRBD1 matches at 8 bases. This CDR3 is 14 amino acids long. V lost 5 bases and J lost 7; bases outside the gene matches: 4. Germline V gene lookup returns CDR1 MRHNA and CDR2 SNTAGT. The CDR3 coding sequence is TGTGCCAGCAGTCCGACAGGGGAGAATTCACCCCTCCACTTT. This translates into CASSPTGENSPLHF.